Listed below are T cell receptor beta chains from one sample, sequenced in a study of post-analysis software for immune sequencing data. TCRdb re-analysed the PCR reads in MiXCR, keeping a single row per CDR3 protein. The table shows about 800,000 distinct CDR3 sequences, with about 32% occurring only once. The sequenced sample consisted of blood. Every receptor here comes from a girl aged 10 to 17 with multiple sclerosis. Each CDR3 is given with its conserved first and last residue. D genes are given only for firm matches. Size tells how often a clone was seen (once, few, many) or the class of an expanded clone, and some rows leave it out.

NA	TRBJ2-1	few	TRBV15	TGTGCCACCAGCAGAGATCCAGGTTCTGGCACGCAGTTCTTC	CATSRDPGSGTQFF
NA	TRBJ2-7	NA	TRBV7-2	TGTGCCAGCAGCTTATGGGGCAGCGAGAACTACGAGCAGTACTTC	CASSLWGSENYEQYF
NA	TRBJ2-3	few	TRBV28	TGTGCCAGCAGTCTAACTATCAGGGATACGCAGTATTTT	CASSLTIRDTQYF
NA	TRBJ2-1	NA	TRBV28	TGTGCCAGAGGGGGGAGCCCCCTATACAATGAGCAGTTCTTC	CARGGSPLYNEQFF
NA	TRBJ1-5	many	TRBV29-1	TGCAGCGTTGCTCTAGATAGCAATCAGCCCCAGCATTTT	CSVALDSNQPQHF
NA	TRBJ2-3	NA	TRBV12-5	TGTGCTAGTGGTTTGTATGACGGCTCTGATACGCAGTATTTT	CASGLYDGSDTQYF
NA	TRBJ2-7	NA	TRBV6-6	TGTGCCAGCGCGGGCCAATGGGGCGAGCAGTACTTC	CASAGQWGEQYF
TRBD1	TRBJ1-2	NA	TRBV5-1	TGCGCCAGCAGCGCAGGGGGAGACTATGGCTACACCTTC	CASSAGGDYGYTF
NA	TRBJ1-6	few	TRBV5-8	TGTGCCAGCAGCCTCCGACAGTGGGGCTATAATTCACCCCTCCACTTT	CASSLRQWGYNSPLHF
NA	TRBJ2-3	few	TRBV12-3/TRBV12-4	TGTGCCAGCAGACCGGGACCCAGGGATACGCAGTATTTT	CASRPGPRDTQYF
NA	TRBJ2-1	many	TRBV24-1	TGTGCCACCAGTGCTGGCAGATACAATGAGCAGTTCTTC	CATSAGRYNEQFF
NA	TRBJ1-5	NA	TRBV29-1	TGCAGCGTTGTTATCCCAGGCGGCAATCAGCCCCAGCATTTT	CSVVIPGGNQPQHF
NA	TRBJ2-7	NA	TRBV27	TGTGCCAGCAGTTTGGGTTGGGGGGTCGGATACGAGCAGTACTTC	CASSLGWGVGYEQYF
NA	TRBJ1-6	NA	TRBV7-2	TGTGCCAGCAGCTTAGCGTCCGGTCGGAGGGCGTTCCAGAATTCACCCCTCCACTTT	CASSLASGRRAFQNSPLHF
NA	TRBJ2-5	NA	TRBV9	TGTGCCAGCAGCGTTGGTGGACAGAAAGAGACCCAGTACTTC	CASSVGGQKETQYF
NA	TRBJ1-2	NA	TRBV7-2	TGTGCCAGCAGATTAGCCAGGGAGGAGTACTATGGCTACACCTTC	CASRLAREEYYGYTF
NA	TRBJ1-5	NA	TRBV28	TGTGCCAGCGGTGCAGGCAATCAGCCCCAGCATTTT	CASGAGNQPQHF
NA	TRBJ1-1	NA	TRBV5-1	TGCGCCAGCCGGGGCATTCTGAACACTGAAGCTTTCTTT	CASRGILNTEAFF
TRBD1	TRBJ1-2	NA	TRBV9	TGTGCCAGCAGCGTAACACCAGGGACAGAGGGAGGCTACACCTTC	CASSVTPGTEGGYTF
NA	TRBJ1-1	NA	TRBV5-1	TGCGCCAGCAGCTTTGAATTCGTGAACACTGAAGCTTTCTTT	CASSFEFVNTEAFF
TRBD1	TRBJ1-1	NA	TRBV7-2	TGTGCCAGCAGCTTATGGCCGGACAGGGGGACTGAAGCTTTCTTT	CASSLWPDRGTEAFF
NA	TRBJ2-7	NA	TRBV7-2	TGTGCCAGCAGCTTAGCAAGTGAGCGGTACGAGCAGTACTTC	CASSLASERYEQYF
NA	TRBJ2-6	NA	TRBV6-2/TRBV6-3	TGTGCCAGCAGTTATTACAGTATTCAACCCAGCTCTGGGGCCAACGTCCTGACTTTC	CASSYYSIQPSSGANVLTF
NA	TRBJ1-1	few	TRBV10-3	TGTGCCATCAGTGATACGGGGAATGATGCAGGTGAAGCTTTCTTT	CAISDTGNDAGEAFF
TRBD1	TRBJ1-2	NA	TRBV9	TGTGCCAGCAGCTCCACAGGGGGTCGGGGGAATGGCTACACCTTC	CASSSTGGRGNGYTF
NA	TRBJ2-6	NA	TRBV20-1	TGCAGTGCTAGGCCGCGTTACTCTGGGGCCAACGTCCTGACTTTC	CSARPRYSGANVLTF
NA	TRBJ2-5	NA	TRBV24-1	TGTGCCACCAGTGGCCCCGGTGGGATCCACCAAGAGACCCAGTACTTC	CATSGPGGIHQETQYF
NA	TRBJ2-1	few	TRBV18	TGTGCCAGCTCACCGACGGGACCGGGTGAGAATGAGCAGTTCTTC	CASSPTGPGENEQFF